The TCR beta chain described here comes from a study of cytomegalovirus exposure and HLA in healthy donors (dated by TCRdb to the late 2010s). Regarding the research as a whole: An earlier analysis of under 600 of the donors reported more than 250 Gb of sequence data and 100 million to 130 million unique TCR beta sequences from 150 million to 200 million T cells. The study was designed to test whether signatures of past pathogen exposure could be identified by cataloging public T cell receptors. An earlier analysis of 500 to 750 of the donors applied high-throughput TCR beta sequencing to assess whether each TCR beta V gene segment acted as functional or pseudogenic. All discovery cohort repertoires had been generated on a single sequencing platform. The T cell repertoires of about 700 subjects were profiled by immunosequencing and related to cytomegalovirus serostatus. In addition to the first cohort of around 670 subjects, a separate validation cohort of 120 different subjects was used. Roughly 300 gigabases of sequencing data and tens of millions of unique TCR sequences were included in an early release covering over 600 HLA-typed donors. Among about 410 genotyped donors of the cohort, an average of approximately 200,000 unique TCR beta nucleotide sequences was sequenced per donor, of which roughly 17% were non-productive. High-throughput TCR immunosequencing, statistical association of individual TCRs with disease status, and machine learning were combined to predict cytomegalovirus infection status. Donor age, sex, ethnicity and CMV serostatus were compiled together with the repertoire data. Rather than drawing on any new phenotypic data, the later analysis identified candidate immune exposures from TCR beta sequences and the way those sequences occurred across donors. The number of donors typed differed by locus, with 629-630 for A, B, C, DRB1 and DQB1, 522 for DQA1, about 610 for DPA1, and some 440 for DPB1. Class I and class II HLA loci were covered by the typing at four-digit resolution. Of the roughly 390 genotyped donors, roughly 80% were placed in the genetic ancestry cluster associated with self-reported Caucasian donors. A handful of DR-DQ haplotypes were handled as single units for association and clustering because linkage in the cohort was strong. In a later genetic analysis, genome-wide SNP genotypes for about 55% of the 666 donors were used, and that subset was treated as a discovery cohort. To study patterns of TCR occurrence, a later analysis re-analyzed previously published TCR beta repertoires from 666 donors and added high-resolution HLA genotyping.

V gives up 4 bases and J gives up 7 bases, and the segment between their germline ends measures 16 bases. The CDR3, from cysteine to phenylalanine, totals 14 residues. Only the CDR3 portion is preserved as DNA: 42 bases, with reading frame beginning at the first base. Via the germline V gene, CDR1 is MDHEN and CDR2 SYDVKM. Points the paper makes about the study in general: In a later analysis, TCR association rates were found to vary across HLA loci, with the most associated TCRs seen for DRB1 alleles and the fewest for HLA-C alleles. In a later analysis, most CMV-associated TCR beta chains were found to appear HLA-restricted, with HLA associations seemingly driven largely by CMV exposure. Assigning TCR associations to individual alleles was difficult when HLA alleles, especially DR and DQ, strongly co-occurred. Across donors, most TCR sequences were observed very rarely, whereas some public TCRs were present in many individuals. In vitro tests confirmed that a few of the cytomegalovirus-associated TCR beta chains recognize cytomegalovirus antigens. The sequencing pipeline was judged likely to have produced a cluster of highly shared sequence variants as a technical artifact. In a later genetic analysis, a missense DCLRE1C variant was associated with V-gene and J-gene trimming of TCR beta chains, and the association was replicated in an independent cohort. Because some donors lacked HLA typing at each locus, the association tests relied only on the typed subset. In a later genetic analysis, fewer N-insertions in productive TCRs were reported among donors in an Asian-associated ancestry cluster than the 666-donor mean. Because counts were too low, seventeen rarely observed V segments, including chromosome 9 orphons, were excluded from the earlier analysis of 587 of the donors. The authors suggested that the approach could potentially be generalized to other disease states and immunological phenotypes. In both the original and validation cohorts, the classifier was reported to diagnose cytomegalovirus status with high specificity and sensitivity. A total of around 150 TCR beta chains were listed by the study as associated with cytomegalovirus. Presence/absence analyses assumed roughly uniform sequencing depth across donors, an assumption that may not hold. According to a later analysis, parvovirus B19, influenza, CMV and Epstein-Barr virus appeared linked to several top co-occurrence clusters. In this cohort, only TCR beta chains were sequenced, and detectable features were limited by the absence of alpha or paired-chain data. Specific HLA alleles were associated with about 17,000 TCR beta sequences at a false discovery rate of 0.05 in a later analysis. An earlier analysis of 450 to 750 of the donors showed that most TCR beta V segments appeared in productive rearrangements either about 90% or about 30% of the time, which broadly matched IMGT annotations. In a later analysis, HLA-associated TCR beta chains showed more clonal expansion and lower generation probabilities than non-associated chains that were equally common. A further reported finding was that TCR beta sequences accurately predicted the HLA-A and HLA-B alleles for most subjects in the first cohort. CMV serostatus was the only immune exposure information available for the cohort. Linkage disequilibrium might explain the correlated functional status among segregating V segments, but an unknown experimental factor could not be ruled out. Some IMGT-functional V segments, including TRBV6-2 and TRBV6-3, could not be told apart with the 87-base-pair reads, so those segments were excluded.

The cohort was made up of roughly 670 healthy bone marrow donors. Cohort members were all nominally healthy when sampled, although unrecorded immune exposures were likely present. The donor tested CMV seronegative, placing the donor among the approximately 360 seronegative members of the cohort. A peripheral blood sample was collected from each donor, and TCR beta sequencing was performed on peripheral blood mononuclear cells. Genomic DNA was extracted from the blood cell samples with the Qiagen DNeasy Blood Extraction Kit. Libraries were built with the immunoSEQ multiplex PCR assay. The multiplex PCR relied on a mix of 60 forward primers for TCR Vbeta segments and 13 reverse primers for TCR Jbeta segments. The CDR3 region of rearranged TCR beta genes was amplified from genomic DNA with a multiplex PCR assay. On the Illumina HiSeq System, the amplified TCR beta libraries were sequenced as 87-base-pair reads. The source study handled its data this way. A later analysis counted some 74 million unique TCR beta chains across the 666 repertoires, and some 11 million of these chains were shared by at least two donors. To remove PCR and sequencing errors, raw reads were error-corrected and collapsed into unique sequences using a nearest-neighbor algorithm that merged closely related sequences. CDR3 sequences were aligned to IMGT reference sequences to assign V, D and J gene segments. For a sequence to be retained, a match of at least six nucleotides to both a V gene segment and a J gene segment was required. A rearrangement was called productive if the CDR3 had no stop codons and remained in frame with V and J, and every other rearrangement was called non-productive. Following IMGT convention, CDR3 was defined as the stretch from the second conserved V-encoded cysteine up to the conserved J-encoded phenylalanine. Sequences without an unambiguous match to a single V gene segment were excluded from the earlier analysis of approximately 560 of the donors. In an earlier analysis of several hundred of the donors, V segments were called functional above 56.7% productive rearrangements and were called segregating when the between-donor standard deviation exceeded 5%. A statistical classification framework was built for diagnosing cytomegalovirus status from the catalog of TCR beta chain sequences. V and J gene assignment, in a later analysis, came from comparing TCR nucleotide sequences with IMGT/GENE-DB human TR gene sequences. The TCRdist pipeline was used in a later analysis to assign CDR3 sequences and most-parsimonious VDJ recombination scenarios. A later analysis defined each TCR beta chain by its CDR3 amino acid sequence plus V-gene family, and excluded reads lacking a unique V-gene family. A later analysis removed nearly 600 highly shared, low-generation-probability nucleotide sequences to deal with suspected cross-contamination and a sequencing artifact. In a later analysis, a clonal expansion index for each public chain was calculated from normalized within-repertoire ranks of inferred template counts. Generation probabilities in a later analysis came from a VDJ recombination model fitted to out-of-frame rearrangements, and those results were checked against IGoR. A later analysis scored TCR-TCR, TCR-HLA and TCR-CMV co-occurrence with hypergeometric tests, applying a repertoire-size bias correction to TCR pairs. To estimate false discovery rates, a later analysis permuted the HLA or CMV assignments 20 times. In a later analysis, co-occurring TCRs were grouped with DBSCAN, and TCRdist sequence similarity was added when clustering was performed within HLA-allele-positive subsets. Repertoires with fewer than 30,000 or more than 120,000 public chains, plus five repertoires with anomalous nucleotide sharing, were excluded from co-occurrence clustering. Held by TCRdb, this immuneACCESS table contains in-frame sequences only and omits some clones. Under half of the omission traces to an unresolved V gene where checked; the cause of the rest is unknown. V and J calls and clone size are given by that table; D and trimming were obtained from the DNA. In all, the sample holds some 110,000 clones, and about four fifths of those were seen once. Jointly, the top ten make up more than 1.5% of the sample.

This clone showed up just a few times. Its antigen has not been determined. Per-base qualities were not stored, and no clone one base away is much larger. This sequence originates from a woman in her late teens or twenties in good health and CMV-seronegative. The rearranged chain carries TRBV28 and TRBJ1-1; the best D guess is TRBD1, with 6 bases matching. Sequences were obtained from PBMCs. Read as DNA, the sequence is TGTGCCAGCAGTTGGGGAACAGGGAAGAGTGAAGCTTTCTTT. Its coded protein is CASSWGTGKSEAFF.